The rows below give T cell receptor beta chains drawn from one sample of a study of cytomegalovirus exposure and HLA in healthy donors. Assay: immunoSEQ multiplex PCR; the TCRdb copy retains only in-frame clones and omits some. The table shows roughly 140,000 clones, with 70% to 85% occurring only once. Sample: PBMCs. The receptors stem from a male donor in good health and CMV-seronegative. Both conserved end residues are part of each CDR3. Each record gives: V gene, clone size, D gene, J gene, CDR3 protein, CDR3 DNA. The D gene is left open where the match is weak. Clone sizes are given selectively: once, few, many, or a class where the clone is expanded.

>TRBV6-1|NA|TRBD1|TRBJ2-2
CASSWDRVSGELFF
TGTGCCAGCAGTTGGGACAGGGTCAGCGGGGAGCTGTTTTTT
>TRBV6-1|few|NA|TRBJ1-4
CASSRQEKLFF
TGTGCCAGCAGTCGACAGGAAAAACTGTTTTTT
>TRBV6-5|NA|NA|TRBJ1-1
CASSYSGNSGAEAFF
TGTGCCAGCAGTTACTCCGGGAACTCTGGGGCTGAAGCTTTCTTT
>TRBV28|NA|TRBD2|TRBJ2-7
CASSLLGTSAGYEQYF
TGTGCCAGCAGTTTATTAGGGACTAGCGCTGGGTACGAGCAGTACTTC
>TRBV15|NA|TRBD2|TRBJ2-5
CATSRERASGGETQYF
TGTGCCACCAGCAGAGAAAGGGCGTCGGGGGGAGAGACCCAGTACTTC
>TRBV4-3|NA|NA|TRBJ1-5
CASSQANNQPQHF
TGCGCCAGCAGCCAAGCCAACAATCAGCCCCAGCATTTT
>TRBV5-6|NA|NA|TRBJ2-7
CASSLGASAYEQYF
TGTGCCAGCAGCTTGGGGGCTAGCGCATACGAGCAGTACTTC
>TRBV4-1|NA|NA|TRBJ1-5
CASSQVASSYSNQPQHF
TGCGCCAGCAGCCAAGTCGCCAGTTCATATAGCAATCAGCCCCAGCATTTT
>TRBV7-6|NA|TRBD1|TRBJ2-2
CASSLTGENTGELFF
TGTGCCAGCAGCTTAACAGGGGAGAACACCGGGGAGCTGTTTTTT
>TRBV13|NA|TRBD2|TRBJ2-7
CASSGQESGLVYEQYF
TGTGCCAGCAGCGGTCAGGAATCGGGACTAGTCTACGAGCAGTACTTC
>TRBV10-1|few|TRBD2|TRBJ2-2
CASRPGLAGGPPEDTGELFF
TGCGCCAGCAGGCCGGGACTAGCGGGAGGGCCACCCGAGGACACCGGGGAGCTGTTTTTT
>TRBV5-1|few|TRBD2|TRBJ2-5
CASSAQPGLAGTQETQYF
TGCGCCAGCAGCGCACAACCGGGACTAGCGGGAACCCAAGAGACCCAGTACTTC
>TRBV28|once|NA|TRBJ2-6
CASNPRVASGANVLTF
TGTGCCAGCAACCCCAGGGTGGCCTCTGGGGCCAACGTCCTGACTTTC
>TRBV27|NA|TRBD1|TRBJ2-2
CASSFQIRDRGVNTGELFF
TGTGCCAGCAGTTTCCAAATCCGGGACAGGGGGGTAAACACCGGGGAGCTGTTTTTT
>TRBV19|NA|NA|TRBJ2-7
CASATIDSKVEPF
TGTGCCAGTGCAACGATCGACAGTAAGGTAGAGCCCTTC
>TRBV7-3|NA|TRBD1|TRBJ1-1
CASSPGQGPVDTEAFF
TGTGCCAGCAGCCCCGGACAGGGTCCTGTAGACACTGAAGCTTTCTTT
>TRBV11-2|NA|NA|TRBJ2-3
CASSLDKGDTQYF
TGTGCCAGCAGCTTAGATAAGGGGGATACGCAGTATTTT
>TRBV4-3|NA|TRBD1|TRBJ2-6
CASSHDRGYGANVLTF
TGCGCCAGCAGCCACGACAGGGGGTACGGGGCCAACGTCCTGACTTTC
>TRBV13|NA|TRBD2|TRBJ2-3
CASSFSGSSDTQYF
TGTGCCAGCAGCTTTAGCGGGAGCTCAGATACGCAGTATTTT
>TRBV7-9|NA|NA|TRBJ1-4
CASSFGPEKLFF
TGTGCCAGCAGCTTTGGGCCCGAAAAACTGTTTTTT
>TRBV5-1|NA|NA|TRBJ2-3
CASSGRGESTDTQYF
TGCGCCAGCAGCGGCAGGGGGGAGAGCACAGATACGCAGTATTTT
>TRBV2|NA|NA|TRBJ2-2
CASRTGTGELFF
TGTGCCAGCCGAACAGGGACCGGGGAGCTGTTTTTT
>TRBV27|NA|TRBD1|TRBJ2-7
CASRQGYPGNEQYF
TGTGCCAGCAGACAGGGGTACCCTGGGAACGAGCAGTACTTC
>TRBV5-1|NA|TRBD1|TRBJ2-7
CASSWGQSYEQYF
TGCGCCAGCAGCTGGGGACAGTCCTACGAGCAGTACTTC
>TRBV5-6|NA|TRBD1|TRBJ1-2
CASSLTWGAGGGTNYGYTF
TGTGCCAGCAGCTTGACGTGGGGCGCAGGGGGAGGAACTAACTATGGCTACACCTTC
>TRBV4-1|NA|TRBD2|TRBJ2-5
CASSQEGGSGAGGTQYF
TGCGCCAGCAGCCAAGAGGGGGGGTCAGGCGCTGGCGGGACCCAGTACTTC
>TRBV2|NA|NA|TRBJ1-1
CASSEASPWSQVTEAFF
TGTGCCAGCAGTGAAGCCTCCCCCTGGTCGCAGGTCACTGAAGCTTTCTTT
>TRBV2|NA|TRBD2|TRBJ2-2
CASRLLAGISGELFF
TGTGCCAGCAGGTTACTAGCGGGAATTAGCGGGGAGCTGTTTTTT
>TRBV2|NA|TRBD1|TRBJ2-5
CASSESPGGQVTQYF
TGTGCCAGCAGTGAATCGCCAGGGGGTCAAGTGACCCAGTACTTC
>TRBV7-2|NA|NA|TRBJ1-1
CASSLGSAGDQWTTEAFF
TGTGCCAGCAGCTTAGGGTCAGCGGGGGACCAGTGGACCACTGAAGCTTTCTTT
>TRBV6-5|NA|NA|TRBJ2-1
CASSYLEGRNYNEQFF
TGTGCCAGCAGTTATCTGGAGGGCCGAAACTACAATGAGCAGTTCTTC
>TRBV6-1|once|TRBD1|TRBJ1-2
CASSAWTGEHDYGYTF
TGTGCCAGCAGTGCCTGGACAGGGGAACATGACTATGGCTACACCTTC
>TRBV27|NA|NA|TRBJ1-5
CASSLGPSGNQPQHF
TGTGCCAGCAGTTTGGGCCCCTCGGGAAATCAGCCCCAGCATTTT
>TRBV9|NA|TRBD2|TRBJ2-1
CASSTRLAAYNEQFF
TGTGCCAGCAGCACCAGACTAGCGGCATACAATGAGCAGTTCTTC
>TRBV11-2|NA|TRBD2|TRBJ2-7
CASIPTSGSYEQYF
TGTGCCAGCATACCGACTAGCGGGAGCTACGAGCAGTACTTC
>TRBV7-2|NA|NA|TRBJ2-7
CASSPAGGISYEQYF
TGTGCCAGCAGCCCGGCTGGCGGGATTTCCTACGAGCAGTACTTC
>TRBV18|NA|NA|TRBJ2-1
CASSPIRVVAEYNEQFF
TGTGCCAGCTCACCGATAAGGGTGGTAGCGGAATACAATGAGCAGTTCTTC
>TRBV19|NA|TRBD1|TRBJ1-1
CASNPGQGSSEAFF
TGTGCCAGTAACCCGGGACAGGGGAGTTCTGAAGCTTTCTTT
>TRBV27|NA|TRBD1|TRBJ1-2
CASSLNRGRYTF
TGTGCCAGCAGTTTAAACAGGGGTCGCTACACCTTC
>TRBV4-1|NA|NA|TRBJ2-7
CASSRREPYEQYF
TGCGCCAGCAGCCGACGGGAGCCCTACGAGCAGTACTTC
>TRBV21-1|NA|NA|TRBJ2-7
CAIGQGAHEQYF
TGTGCCATTGGACAGGGGGCCCACGAGCAGTACTTC
>TRBV5-1|NA|NA|TRBJ2-7
CASLGGSGPGVEQYF
TGCGCCAGTCTCGGAGGTTCAGGCCCGGGGGTCGAGCAGTACTTC
>TRBV19|NA|TRBD2|TRBJ2-7
CASSMGGTSGSLEQYF
TGTGCCAGTAGTATGGGGGGGACTAGCGGGAGCCTGGAGCAGTACTTC
>TRBV10-3|NA|TRBD2|TRBJ2-1
CAISAQTSGSGNEQFF
TGTGCCATCAGTGCCCAGACTAGCGGGAGCGGCAATGAGCAGTTCTTC
>TRBV7-8|NA|NA|TRBJ2-6
CASSLGSGGSGANVLTF
TGTGCCAGCAGCTTAGGTAGCGGTGGCTCTGGGGCCAACGTCCTGACTTTC
>TRBV4-2|NA|NA|TRBJ2-1
CASSQDLKTSEQFF
TGTGCCAGCAGCCAAGATTTAAAAACTAGTGAGCAGTTCTTC
>TRBV18|NA|TRBD1|TRBJ1-6
CASSPRTGNHSPLHF
TGTGCCAGCTCACCACGGACAGGGAACCATTCACCCCTCCACTTT
>TRBV10-3|NA|NA|TRBJ2-1
CATERGGGGYNEQFF
TGTGCCACAGAGAGGGGGGGCGGTGGCTACAATGAGCAGTTCTTC
>TRBV19|NA|TRBD2|TRBJ2-3
CASSPRTSGRMDTQYF
TGTGCCAGTAGTCCTCGGACTAGCGGGAGAATGGATACGCAGTATTTT
>TRBV4-1|few|NA|TRBJ2-7
CASSQAPMAQGGQYF
TGCGCCAGCAGCCAAGCCCCTATGGCTCAAGGCGGGCAGTACTTC
>TRBV7-2|NA|TRBD2|TRBJ2-3
CASSVSGTSTDTQYF
TGTGCCAGCAGCGTTAGCGGGACTAGCACAGATACGCAGTATTTT
>TRBV28|NA|NA|TRBJ1-5
CASRVGGGGYSNQPQHF
TGTGCCAGCAGAGTGGGCGGCGGGGGTTATAGCAATCAGCCCCAGCATTTT
>TRBV5-1|NA|NA|TRBJ2-3
CASSSQGPPGTDTQYF
TGCGCCAGCAGTTCTCAGGGTCCCCCAGGCACAGATACGCAGTATTTT
>TRBV7-2|NA|TRBD2|TRBJ2-5
CASSFVSTSGWQETQYF
TGTGCCAGCAGCTTCGTATCGACTAGCGGGTGGCAAGAGACCCAGTACTTC